These T cell receptor beta chains were read from a single sample in a study of shared clonotypes between healthy human individuals. Clones were read by immunoSEQ multiplex PCR, and TCRdb kept only the in-frame ones, dropping some. The sample has about 2 million clones, roughly 95% seen once. Sequencing was done on a sample of naive CD4+ T cells sorted from blood. The origin of the receptors is a man aged 18 to 30 in good health. Both conserved end residues are part of each CDR3. The D gene is left open where the match is weak. Only some rows state a clone size, as once, few, many or a class for expanded clones.

size: .; J: TRBJ2-7; D: TRBD2; V: TRBV5-1; DNA: TGCGCCAGCAGTCTTAGCGGGGCTTCCTACGAGCAGTACTTC; CDR3: CASSLSGASYEQYF
size: .; J: TRBJ2-7; D: .; V: TRBV6-5; DNA: TGTGCCAGCAGTTACTCGAACTCCTACGAGCAGTACTTC; CDR3: CASSYSNSYEQYF
size: .; J: TRBJ1-1; D: .; V: TRBV6-5; DNA: TGTGCCAGCACAAGGGGACGATTGAACACTGAAGCTTTCTTT; CDR3: CASTRGRLNTEAFF
size: .; J: TRBJ2-7; D: .; V: TRBV7-2; DNA: TGTGCCAGCAGCTCAGGTCGGTACGAGCAGTACTTC; CDR3: CASSSGRYEQYF
size: .; J: TRBJ2-1; D: TRBD2; V: TRBV10-3; DNA: TGTGCCATCAGTGAGTCAGTTAGCGGGAGCCCCCGTGAGCAGTTCTTC; CDR3: CAISESVSGSPREQFF
size: .; J: TRBJ1-4; D: .; V: TRBV2; DNA: TGTGCCAGCAGTGCAACTAATGAAAAACTGTTTTTT; CDR3: CASSATNEKLFF
size: .; J: TRBJ2-7; D: TRBD1; V: TRBV18; DNA: TGTGCCAGCTCACGGGGACAGGGGGTCTACGAGCAGTACTTC; CDR3: CASSRGQGVYEQYF
size: .; J: TRBJ1-1; D: TRBD1; V: TRBV6-5; DNA: TGTGCCAGCAGCGAGGGACAGGTCACTGAAGCTTTCTTT; CDR3: CASSEGQVTEAFF
size: .; J: TRBJ1-1; D: TRBD1; V: TRBV19; DNA: TGTGCCAGTAGTACCCGGACAGGGCTAGGGAACACTGAAGCTTTCTTT; CDR3: CASSTRTGLGNTEAFF
size: .; J: TRBJ1-5; D: .; V: TRBV2; DNA: TGTGCCAGCAGTGAAGGGCTCTACTCTGGAGGCCAGCATTTT; CDR3: CASSEGLYSGGQHF
size: .; J: TRBJ2-3; D: TRBD2; V: TRBV19; DNA: TGTGCCAGTAAGGAGCGGGGGGCAGCAGATACGCAGTATTTT; CDR3: CASKERGAADTQYF
size: .; J: TRBJ1-3; D: .; V: TRBV2; DNA: TGTGCCAGCAGGGACCAGGGGTCTGGAAACACCATATATTTT; CDR3: CASRDQGSGNTIYF
size: .; J: TRBJ2-5; D: .; V: TRBV7-9; DNA: TGTGCCAGCAGCTTTCCCCACCAAGAGACCCAGTACTTC; CDR3: CASSFPHQETQYF
size: .; J: TRBJ2-5; D: TRBD1; V: TRBV5-1; DNA: TGCGCCAGCAGCTTGGCGGGGACAGGGAGGGAGACCCAGTACTTC; CDR3: CASSLAGTGRETQYF
size: .; J: TRBJ2-3; D: .; V: TRBV5-5; DNA: TGTGCCAGCAGCTTGAACGGGGATACGCAGTATTTT; CDR3: CASSLNGDTQYF
size: once; J: TRBJ2-1; D: TRBD2; V: TRBV5-1; DNA: TGCGCCAGCAGCCTGCTCGGGACTAGCGATGAGCAGTTCTTC; CDR3: CASSLLGTSDEQFF
size: .; J: TRBJ2-5; D: .; V: TRBV7-9; DNA: TGTGCCAGCAGCTTAGTTGAAGGGGTCCGGGAGACCCAGTACTTC; CDR3: CASSLVEGVRETQYF
size: .; J: TRBJ2-5; D: .; V: TRBV5-4; DNA: TGTGCCAGCAGCACCACGAGGGAGACCCAGTACTTC; CDR3: CASSTTRETQYF
size: once; J: TRBJ2-5; D: .; V: TRBV15; DNA: TGTGCCACCAGCAGAGATTCGCAGACCCAGTACTTC; CDR3: CATSRDSQTQYF
size: few; J: TRBJ1-2; D: .; V: TRBV10-3; DNA: TGTGCCATCAGTGCTAACAGTGGCTACACCTTC; CDR3: CAISANSGYTF